This passage covers 4 T cell receptor beta chains from one sample sequenced in a study of T cell responses to AZD1222 COVID-19 vaccine. TCRdb's table, derived via immunoSEQ multiplex PCR, lists solely in-frame clones and lacks some. The profile shows 90,000 to 100,000 clones, 70% to 90% of them singletons. This specimen consisted of peripheral blood, obtained on day 0 of AZD1222 vaccination. The receptors shown here come from an adult in good health.

This clone appeared a few times. The V call is TRBV18, the J call TRBJ2-7; the D is unclear. The CDR3 contains 15 residues. Between the trimmed V and J ends, which lost 1 base and 6 bases, there was a span of 16 bases. Germline V gene data show CDR1 as KGHSH and CDR2 as LQKENI. The CDR3 coding sequence is TGTGCCAGCTCACCACAGGAAGTAGAGGTCGGCGAGCAGTACTTC. Translating it yields CASSPQEVEVGEQYF.

The genes are TRBV21-1 and TRBJ1-6. TRBV21-1 is designated a pseudogene. The CDR3 contains 16 residues. CDR3 protein: CASSKVRRISNSPLHF. The CDR3 DNA sequence: TGTGCCAGCAGCAAAGTGCGTAGGATAAGTAATTCACCCCTCCACTTT.

The chain employs TRBV7-2 and TRBJ2-7; a weak D match, TRBD2 (5 bases). The germline CDR1 and CDR2 sequences are SGHTA and FQGNSA. The length of the CDR3 is 14 residues. V shed 2 bases and J shed 2 bases, with 10 bases lying between them. The CDR3 DNA is TGTGCCAGCAGCTTACGCGCGGGTACCTACGAGCAGTACTTC. It codes for CASSLRAGTYEQYF.

The rearrangement links TRBV5-1 to TRBJ1-1, with D possibly TRBD1 on 6 matching bases. The CDR3 consists of 13 residues. The germline gives CDR1 SGHRS, CDR2 YFSETQ. The ends were cut back, 4 bases at V and 5 bases at J, with 12 bases in the middle. The CDR3 loop is CASSVKGGTEAFF. The CDR3 nucleotides are TGCGCCAGCAGCGTCAAAGGGGGGACTGAAGCTTTCTTT.